This is a list of T cell receptor beta chains from one sample in a study of cytomegalovirus exposure and HLA in healthy donors. Clones were read by immunoSEQ multiplex PCR, and TCRdb kept only the in-frame ones, dropping some. Among roughly 100,000 clones listed, approximately 72% were seen once. Sequencing was performed on PBMCs. The receptor set was obtained from a man in his forties in good health and CMV-seropositive. The conserved cysteine and the conserved F or W are not part of the CDR3 here. The order of the fields is V gene, J gene, CDR3 protein.

V gene: TRBV28; J gene: TRBJ2-1; CDR3 protein: ASSLEQGALDEQF
V gene: TRBV5-1; J gene: TRBJ2-1; CDR3 protein: ASSPNAGGGGHNEQF
V gene: TRBV5-1; J gene: TRBJ1-1; CDR3 protein: ASSGTGFGYTEAF
V gene: TRBV6-1; J gene: TRBJ1-2; CDR3 protein: ASSEVGQGYGYT
V gene: TRBV4-3; J gene: TRBJ2-7; CDR3 protein: ASSSSLGTGDYEQY
V gene: TRBV7-7; J gene: TRBJ2-5; CDR3 protein: ASSLYGQGTETQY
V gene: TRBV29-1; J gene: TRBJ2-5; CDR3 protein: SVLAGGARETQY
V gene: TRBV14; J gene: TRBJ1-6; CDR3 protein: ASSHSGPRSSNSPLH
V gene: TRBV14; J gene: TRBJ1-4; CDR3 protein: ASSRGQGLFEKLF
V gene: TRBV10-3; J gene: TRBJ2-3; CDR3 protein: ASGGASGRAETQY
V gene: TRBV28; J gene: TRBJ2-7; CDR3 protein: ASSQLRGYSYEQY
V gene: TRBV28; J gene: TRBJ2-7; CDR3 protein: ASSLVGLAGDWEQY
V gene: TRBV7-9; J gene: TRBJ2-7; CDR3 protein: ASSHRGAGYEQY
V gene: TRBV6-6; J gene: TRBJ1-1; CDR3 protein: ASSPGPNTEAF
V gene: TRBV6-8; J gene: TRBJ2-7; CDR3 protein: ASSTLGLAGQY
V gene: TRBV29-1; J gene: TRBJ2-7; CDR3 protein: SVETGGGEQY
V gene: TRBV29-1; J gene: TRBJ1-4; CDR3 protein: SAYGQINEKLF
V gene: TRBV11-2; J gene: TRBJ2-1; CDR3 protein: ASSFPGYYNEQF
V gene: TRBV29-1; J gene: TRBJ2-5; CDR3 protein: SVVTNQETQY
V gene: TRBV15; J gene: TRBJ2-3; CDR3 protein: ATSRDRKGDAQY
V gene: TRBV18; J gene: TRBJ1-2; CDR3 protein: ASSPRSALRVVRGDGYT
V gene: TRBV27; J gene: TRBJ1-1; CDR3 protein: ASSARDRVSAF
V gene: TRBV5-1; J gene: TRBJ1-5; CDR3 protein: ASSLGGADQPQH
V gene: TRBV27; J gene: TRBJ1-2; CDR3 protein: ASSRQKDNYGYT
V gene: TRBV7-9; J gene: TRBJ2-6; CDR3 protein: ASSQGATGANVLT
V gene: TRBV25-1; J gene: TRBJ2-3; CDR3 protein: ASGRGGGTDTQY
V gene: TRBV27; J gene: -; CDR3 protein: ASSLTGGGEQY
V gene: TRBV10-3; J gene: TRBJ2-2; CDR3 protein: AISDTGDTGELF
V gene: TRBV6-1; J gene: TRBJ2-3; CDR3 protein: ASSEITSGRGTDTQY
V gene: TRBV5-1; J gene: TRBJ2-1; CDR3 protein: ASSWDSENNEQF
V gene: TRBV10-3; J gene: TRBJ1-1; CDR3 protein: AISEGGQNTEAF
V gene: TRBV28; J gene: TRBJ2-2; CDR3 protein: ASSFGTGRTGELF
V gene: TRBV4-1; J gene: TRBJ1-6; CDR3 protein: ASSQVQGSPLH
V gene: TRBV25-1; J gene: TRBJ1-4; CDR3 protein: ASSKRGGVGEKLF
V gene: TRBV7-3; J gene: TRBJ1-2; CDR3 protein: ASSSDRGNGYT
V gene: TRBV10-3; J gene: TRBJ2-7; CDR3 protein: AIRSTGDTYEQY
V gene: TRBV7-3; J gene: TRBJ2-7; CDR3 protein: ASSLDRAGSVSEQY
V gene: TRBV2; J gene: TRBJ1-1; CDR3 protein: ASSRDSGTEAF
V gene: TRBV4-1; J gene: TRBJ2-1; CDR3 protein: ASSQAAGAYNEQF
V gene: TRBV2; J gene: TRBJ2-5; CDR3 protein: ASIRGNQETQY
V gene: TRBV4-1; J gene: TRBJ2-7; CDR3 protein: ASSQLFMRRSSYEQY
V gene: TRBV5-1; J gene: TRBJ2-1; CDR3 protein: ASSLEQASYNEQF
V gene: TRBV6-5; J gene: TRBJ2-3; CDR3 protein: ASSHGDYRTDTQY
V gene: TRBV28; J gene: TRBJ2-7; CDR3 protein: ASSNRGGNSYEQY
V gene: TRBV18; J gene: TRBJ2-1; CDR3 protein: ASSPEHNEQF
V gene: TRBV4-1; J gene: TRBJ1-2; CDR3 protein: ASSQERNGPAGGYT
V gene: TRBV7-9; J gene: TRBJ1-2; CDR3 protein: AIGQLYGYT
V gene: TRBV11-2; J gene: TRBJ2-1; CDR3 protein: ASSLDRPGGIYNEQF
V gene: TRBV28; J gene: TRBJ2-7; CDR3 protein: ASSIASLAYEQY
V gene: TRBV7-9; J gene: TRBJ2-3; CDR3 protein: ASSLSPSVDTQY
V gene: TRBV7-6; J gene: TRBJ1-5; CDR3 protein: ASSLSGGSNQPQH
V gene: TRBV9; J gene: TRBJ2-5; CDR3 protein: ASSARDRVLIETQY
V gene: TRBV7-6; J gene: TRBJ2-5; CDR3 protein: ASSPGTSGNGETQY
V gene: TRBV21-1; J gene: TRBJ1-2; CDR3 protein: ASTEQGLYGYT